The entry below describes one T cell receptor (beta chain). TCRdb redid the calling of the PCR reads with MiXCR, one entry per CDR3 protein. The sample lists about 640,000 distinct CDR3 sequences, approximately 20% seen once, with 0.75% to 0.95% in the top ten. This entry is derived from a study of molecular identifiers for immune sequencing clone quantification. The CDR3 sequence is 16 residues long. CDR1 LGHNA and CDR2 YSLEER come from the germline V gene. Trimming left V 4 bases short and J 6 bases short, with 22 bases between. The material sequenced was naive CD8+ T cells from blood, with Jurkat cell RNA spiked in. Subset here: FACS-sorted CD8+CD4-CCR7+CD45RA+ naive T cells. This receptor was obtained from a human donor in good health. Some libraries in this study had Jurkat cell RNA spiked in. V is TRBV4-3 and J is TRBJ2-7; D gene ambiguous. CDR3 DNA sequence: TGCGCCAGCAGCCCGATCCAATTGACATCAGTGGGCGAGCAGTACTTC. This translates into CASSPIQLTSVGEQYF.